Listed here are 10 T cell receptor beta chains from one sample, sequenced in a study of human T cells and chemical hapten exposure (dated by TCRdb to the early 2020s). What this sample's time point label stands for: patch test 1, 2 weeks after DPC sensitization. The treatment or condition label, as the study defines it: therapeutic diphenylcyclopropenone sensitization with weekly scalp DPC. Library preparation was by RACE. The reads were generated on a NextSeq 500. The raw public data were reprocessed by TCRdb itself: fastp quality trimming at Q25, MiXCR clonotype calling, in-frame beta chains only. Rows merge per CDR3 protein into single entries with the most common DNA and genes. Across this sample there are about 120,000 distinct CDR3 sequences, with roughly 15% seen only once. Of the sample, 0.92% falls within the top ten clones. Sequenced material: whole blood, taken in connection with sensitization to the hapten diphenylcyclopropenone (DPC). These receptor sequences come from a man aged 18-30 years with alopecia areata. Some clones in this sample may be carry-over from other donors' samples.

This clonotype has a handful of counts. The chain recombines TRBV14 with TRBJ1-1, with a possible D match to TRBD1 (5 bases). Germline lookup yields CDR1 SGHDN and CDR2 FVKESK. V dropped 3 bases and J dropped 8 bases, with 13 bases sitting between them. The length of the CDR3 is 13 residues. CDR3 sequence reads: CASSQSRSGEAFF. In DNA form, the CDR3 reads TGTGCCAGCAGCCAGTCACGCTCAGGGGAAGCTTTCTTT.

The rearrangement uses TRBV14 and TRBJ1-2, with unresolved D. The V end was cut by 4 bases, the J end by 4 bases, with 13 bases between. Germline V gene data show CDR1 as SGHDN and CDR2 as FVKESK. The CDR3 runs 14 residues. The CDR3 region is CASSLSGRPYGYTF. CDR3 DNA sequence: TGTGCCAGCAGCCTATCAGGACGGCCCTATGGCTACACCTTC.

The CDR3 loop reads CASSFRPAYEQYF. CDR3 bases: TGTGCCAGCAGCTTCCGGCCCGCCTACGAGCAGTACTTC. V usage is TRBV5-6 and J usage is TRBJ2-7; D gene ambiguous. Per the germline V gene, CDR1 is SGHDT and CDR2 is YYEEEE. This CDR3 spans 13 amino acids. Trimming cost V 2 bases and J 2 bases, with 8 bases left between them.

This clonotype was picked up a small number of times. The chain employs TRBV20-1 and TRBJ1-4, with D hard to call. Germline V gives CDR1 DFQATT, CDR2 SNEGSKA (reference sequence). V was pared by 0 bases and J by 0 bases, with 8 bases between. The CDR3 has 15 amino acids. Here the CDR3 reads CSARDGSATNEKLFF. The CDR3 bases are TGCAGTGCTAGAGACGGGAGTGCAACTAATGAAAAACTGTTTTTT.

This clonotype came up a few times. The rearrangement joins TRBV5-1 to TRBJ1-5; tentative D call: TRBD1 (5 bases). Trimming left V 0 bases short and J 2 bases short, with 9 bases between. Germline lookup yields CDR1 SGHRS and CDR2 YFSETQ. CDR3 size: 15 residues. CDR3 bases: TGCGCCAGCAGCTTGGATGGGGGTCGCAATCAGCCCCAGCATTTT. Its protein product is CASSLDGGRNQPQHF.

The chain combines TRBV9 with TRBJ2-1; D not certain. This CDR3 has 14 amino acids. With 0 bases removed from V and 8 bases from J, the gap between germline ends came to 12 bases. CDR1 and CDR2 from the germline V gene are SGDLS and YYNGEE. Here the CDR3 DNA reads TGTGCCAGCAGCGTAGGCTCCGTGGGTGATGAGCAGTTCTTC. Translated, it gives CASSVGSVGDEQFF.

The chain couples TRBV7-3 to TRBJ2-2; TRBD2 aligns across 8 bases. Germline V gene data show CDR1 as SGHTA and CDR2 as FQGTGA. This CDR3 has 14 amino acids. J gave up 6 bases and V 5 bases, and 5 bases lay outside the gene matches. The DNA for the CDR3 is TGTGCCAGCAGCAGCGGGGGCCGTTCCGGGGAGCTGTTTTTT. Translating it yields CASSSGGRSGELFF.

This clonotype was detected a few times. The CDR3 region has the DNA TGCAGTGCCGGAGATGAGCAGTTCTTC. Protein: CSAGDEQFF. The chain recombines TRBV20-1 with TRBJ2-1; D is unresolved. CDR1 DFQATT and CDR2 SNEGSKA come from the germline V gene (reference sequence). CDR3 size: 9 residues. The V end lost 6 bases, the J end lost 8 bases, and 5 bases lay between the germline ends.

This chain uses TRBV7-6 with TRBJ2-5, with unresolved D. Germline V gene sequence: CDR1 SGHVS, CDR2 FNYEAQ. The CDR3 totals 12 residues. V lost 5 bases and J lost 0, with 4 bases in between. CDR3 DNA sequence: TGTGCCAGCAGCCGGTACCAAGAGACCCAGTACTTC. Translated, it gives CASSRYQETQYF.

The chain uses TRBV10-3 and TRBJ1-2; D unresolved. CDR3 length equals 14 residues. Trimming pared 0 bases from V and 0 bases from J, leaving 5 bases between. The germline V gene encodes CDR1 ENHRY and CDR2 SYGVKD. The CDR3 spells CAISESEPNYGYTF. CDR3 DNA: TGTGCCATCAGTGAGTCGGAGCCTAACTATGGCTACACCTTC.